The next 6 T cell receptor beta chains were all read from a single sample in a study of Ad26.COV2.S vaccination and SARS-CoV-2 variants. Produced via immunoSEQ multiplex PCR; TCRdb's table is partial and in-frame only. The sample consists of around 170,000 clones, roughly 85% of them appearing once. The sample was peripheral blood, taken after recovery from COVID-19. The receptor set was obtained from a human donor who had recovered from COVID-19.

V gene TRBV10-3 combines with J gene TRBJ2-7, with unresolved D. CDR1 is ENHRY, CDR2 SYGVKD, per germline. Trimming removed 7 bases at V and 4 bases at J, with 14 bases between. This CDR3 has 13 amino acids. The CDR3 is CAIMDQQVYEQYF. The CDR3 DNA sequence: TGTGCCATCATGGACCAGCAGGTATACGAGCAGTACTTC.

There are a few counts of this clone. The gene calls are TRBV4-1 and TRBJ2-2; 10 nucleotides match TRBD2. CDR3 length: 17 amino acids. The ends lost 4 bases at V and 4 bases at J; junction bases unmatched: 9. The germline CDR1 and CDR2 sequences are MGHRA and YSYEKL. The CDR3 protein is CASSRTGLAESTGELFF. For the CDR3, the DNA is TGCGCCAGCAGCCGTACCGGACTAGCGGAGAGCACCGGGGAGCTGTTTTTT.

This rearrangement joins TRBV5-1 to TRBJ2-7; 10 bases are a match to TRBD1. This CDR3 comprises 16 residues. The V gene end was trimmed by 4 bases and the J gene end by 4 bases; junction bases not matched to a gene: 11. Germline CDR1 SGHRS, CDR2 YFSETQ. The CDR3 protein is CASSPIRQGAGYEQYF. The CDR3, as DNA: TGCGCCAGCAGCCCCATCCGACAGGGGGCAGGGTACGAGCAGTACTTC.

The rearrangement links TRBV7-9 to TRBJ2-5; either TRBD1 or TRBD2 may fit D (6 bases each). CDR1 and CDR2 from the germline V gene are SEHNR and FQNEAQ (reference sequence). The V end lost 3 bases, the J end lost 6 bases, and 20 bases lay between the germline ends. The CDR3 length is 16 residues. CDR3 coding DNA: TGTGCCAGCAGCTTCGTATGGGGGGCGTTCGGGAAGACCCAGTACTTC. Its protein product is CASSFVWGAFGKTQYF. The full variable domain, its missing parts supplied by reference TRBV7-9 and TRBJ2-5, is DTGVSQNPRHKITKRGQNVTFRCDPISEHNRLYWYRQTLGQGPEFLTYFQNEAQLEKSRLLSDRFSAERPKGSFSTLEIQRTEQGDSAMYLCASSFVWGAFGKTQYFGPGTRLLVL.

Concerning this clone itself: The junction and the germline gene differ at one end; a read error may be behind it. This chain uses TRBV7-7 with TRBJ2-7; 9 positions match TRBD1. The CDR3 loop spans 14 amino acids. Germline values: CDR1 SSHAT, CDR2 FNYEAQ (reference sequence). This CDR3 is CASSQGTGTREQYF. The CDR3 DNA follows: TGTGCTAGCAGCCAAGGGACAGGGACGAGGGAGCAGTACTTC.

The V and J genes are TRBV5-4 and TRBJ2-1; D is perhaps TRBD2 (6 bases). V gave up 6 bases and J gave up 0 bases, with 13 bases separating them. Looked up from germline, CDR1 is SGHNT and CDR2 is YYREEE (reference sequence). This CDR3 region has 15 residues. CDR3: CASTVGSGSYNEQFF. The CDR3 DNA reads TGTGCCAGCACCGTCGGTAGCGGCTCCTACAATGAGCAGTTCTTC.